Listed below are T cell receptor beta chains from one sample, sequenced in a study of T-cell reconstitution after alpha-beta-depleted transplantation in children. TCRdb recomputed calls from the PCR reads with MiXCR, one row per CDR3 protein. This table has 500,000 to 600,000 distinct CDR3 sequences, over 25% appearing once. This material consisted of PBMCs, taken before TCRalphabeta/CD19-depleted stem cell transplant. These receptors were taken from a boy in the first two years of life with Wiskott-Aldrich syndrome, due to receive a stem cell transplant. Each CDR3 is given with its conserved first and last residue. Each record gives: CDR3 protein, CDR3 DNA, CDR3 length, V gene, clone size, J gene, D gene. The D gene is left open where the match is weak. Size is omitted from some rows. Given values are once, few, many or a class for expanded clones.

CDR3aa: CATSGLYRGQPQHF; CDR3nt: TGTGCCACCAGCGGGCTTTACAGGGGCCAGCCCCAGCATTTT; len: 14; v_gene: TRBV15; abundance: NA; j_gene: TRBJ1-5; d_gene: TRBD1
CDR3aa: CASSLAEWGNTEAFF; CDR3nt: TGTGCCAGCAGCTTGGCTGAATGGGGGAACACTGAAGCTTTCTTT; len: 15; v_gene: TRBV5-6; abundance: NA; j_gene: TRBJ1-1; d_gene: NA
CDR3aa: CSASGGRAFNEQFF; CDR3nt: TGCAGTGCTAGTGGCGGGAGGGCTTTCAATGAGCAGTTCTTC; len: 14; v_gene: TRBV20-1; abundance: few; j_gene: TRBJ2-1; d_gene: TRBD2
CDR3aa: CSAREGPNSGELFF; CDR3nt: TGCAGTGCTAGAGAAGGGCCAAACTCGGGGGAGCTGTTTTTT; len: 14; v_gene: TRBV20-1; abundance: NA; j_gene: TRBJ2-2; d_gene: NA
CDR3aa: CASSLLGPTPYEQYF; CDR3nt: TGTGCCAGCAGTTTACTGGGGCCAACTCCCTACGAGCAGTACTTC; len: 15; v_gene: TRBV27; abundance: NA; j_gene: TRBJ2-7; d_gene: NA
CDR3aa: CASSLRGTRGYEQFF; CDR3nt: TGCGCCAGCAGCTTGAGGGGGACAAGGGGATATGAGCAGTTCTTC; len: 15; v_gene: TRBV5-1; abundance: NA; j_gene: TRBJ2-1; d_gene: NA
CDR3aa: CASSLQGTGDSPLHF; CDR3nt: TGTGCCAGCAGCTTACAGGGAACTGGCGATTCACCCCTCCACTTT; len: 15; v_gene: TRBV7-8; abundance: few; j_gene: TRBJ1-6; d_gene: NA
CDR3aa: CASSLVAAYEQYF; CDR3nt: TGCGCCAGCAGCTTGGTGGCAGCTTACGAGCAGTACTTC; len: 13; v_gene: TRBV5-1; abundance: NA; j_gene: TRBJ2-7; d_gene: NA
CDR3aa: CASSLVGKTGDQNDSPLHF; CDR3nt: TGCGCCAGCAGCTTGGTGGGGAAAACGGGGGACCAGAACGATTCACCCCTCCACTTT; len: 19; v_gene: TRBV5-1; abundance: few; j_gene: TRBJ1-6; d_gene: NA
CDR3aa: CRQTGELFF; CDR3nt: TGTCGACAGACCGGGGAGCTGTTTTTT; len: 9; v_gene: TRBV27; abundance: few; j_gene: TRBJ2-2; d_gene: NA
CDR3aa: CASSLDVLGSPAF; CDR3nt: TGTGCCAGCAGCTTAGATGTTCTTGGTTCCCCTGCGTTC; len: 13; v_gene: TRBV7-6; abundance: few; j_gene: TRBJ2-1; d_gene: NA
CDR3aa: CSVEGDRSGGANVLTF; CDR3nt: TGCAGCGTTGAAGGGGACAGGTCGGGTGGGGCCAACGTCCTGACTTTC; len: 16; v_gene: TRBV29-1; abundance: few; j_gene: TRBJ2-6; d_gene: TRBD1
CDR3aa: CASSIRVGLGNQPQHF; CDR3nt: TGTGCCAGCAGTATCAGAGTAGGACTGGGTAATCAGCCCCAGCATTTT; len: 16; v_gene: TRBV12-3/TRBV12-4; abundance: NA; j_gene: TRBJ1-5; d_gene: NA
CDR3aa: CASSGGLASHLKAYNEQFF; CDR3nt: TGCGCCAGCAGCGGGGGACTAGCGTCCCATTTAAAAGCCTACAATGAGCAGTTCTTC; len: 19; v_gene: TRBV5-1; abundance: few; j_gene: TRBJ2-1; d_gene: TRBD2
CDR3aa: CSAQRRAPYNEQFF; CDR3nt: TGCAGTGCGCAGCGGAGGGCCCCGTACAATGAGCAGTTCTTC; len: 14; v_gene: TRBV20-1; abundance: NA; j_gene: TRBJ2-1; d_gene: NA
CDR3aa: CSARGPGLLAKNIQYF; CDR3nt: TGCAGTGCTAGAGGACCGGGACTCCTAGCCAAAAACATTCAGTACTTC; len: 16; v_gene: TRBV20-1; abundance: NA; j_gene: TRBJ2-4; d_gene: NA
CDR3aa: CAIGLAGGNNEQFF; CDR3nt: TGTGCCATCGGGCTAGCGGGAGGGAACAATGAGCAGTTCTTC; len: 14; v_gene: TRBV10-3; abundance: NA; j_gene: TRBJ2-1; d_gene: TRBD2
CDR3aa: CASSARTGLNYGYTF; CDR3nt: TGTGCCAGCAGCGCTCGGACAGGTTTAAACTATGGCTACACCTTC; len: 15; v_gene: TRBV7-2; abundance: NA; j_gene: TRBJ1-2; d_gene: TRBD1
CDR3aa: CASRTRGWDRGYSNQPQHF; CDR3nt: TGTGCCAGCAGAACTCGCGGATGGGACAGGGGGTATAGCAATCAGCCCCAGCATTTT; len: 19; v_gene: TRBV28; abundance: NA; j_gene: TRBJ1-5; d_gene: TRBD1
CDR3aa: CSARGFSGRMEQYF; CDR3nt: TGCAGTGCTAGAGGGTTCAGCGGGAGAATGGAGCAGTACTTC; len: 14; v_gene: TRBV20-1; abundance: NA; j_gene: TRBJ2-7; d_gene: TRBD2
CDR3aa: CSASRTTYEQYF; CDR3nt: TGCAGTGCTAGCCGGACAACCTACGAGCAGTACTTC; len: 12; v_gene: TRBV20-1; abundance: many; j_gene: TRBJ2-7; d_gene: NA
CDR3aa: CASSLEFLARQYF; CDR3nt: TGTGCCAGCAGCTTAGAGTTCTTAGCGAGGCAGTATTTT; len: 13; v_gene: TRBV7-6; abundance: NA; j_gene: TRBJ2-3; d_gene: NA